A selection of T cell receptor beta chains follows, all from one sample in a study of Graves' ophthalmopathy and Graves' hyperthyroidism. TCRdb redid the calling of the multiplex PCR reads with MiXCR, one entry per CDR3 protein. The table records hundreds of thousands of distinct CDR3 sequences, 20% to 25% of them present only once. The sequenced sample consisted of peripheral blood. The receptors come from a woman aged 18-30 years with stable Graves' hyperthyroidism. Some clones in this sample may be carry-over from other donors' samples. The CDR3 runs from the conserved cysteine through the conserved F or W.

>TRBV11-2|14
CASSLGGPHYGYTF
>TRBV6-2/TRBV6-3|13
CASHRDRDTEAFF
>TRBV6-5|15
CASSYSLAGYTEAFF
>TRBV6-2/TRBV6-3|14
CASSYSTSTETQYF
>TRBV5-1|16
CASSLPRDGLNQPQHF
>TRBV6-5|15
CASSYTGPRNTEAFF
>TRBV12-3/TRBV12-4|13
CASSQRDREKAFF
>TRBV27|16
CASSLRRTGLGSPLHF
>TRBV3-1|13
CASTGDGTGELFF
>TRBV2|16
CASSDGGKGVWETQYF
>TRBV5-1|14
CASSLAAVPYEQYF
>TRBV12-3/TRBV12-4|13
CASSYRGPYGYTF
>TRBV6-1|15
CASRPLGQGETEAFF
>TRBV5-1|15
CASSLGASGANVLTF